Below, 15 T cell receptor beta chains from the same sample are listed, as sequenced in a study of shared clonotypes between healthy human individuals. Method: immunoSEQ multiplex PCR; TCRdb's copy keeps in-frame clones and lacks some. The repertoire holds 950,000 to 1,300,000 clones, with 70% to 80% as singletons. The sequencing sample was made of memory CD4+ T cells sorted from blood. Noted subset: CD45RA-negative fraction. The source of these receptors is a man aged 18 to 30 in good health.

The chain is built from TRBV10-3 and TRBJ2-5; D is possibly TRBD1 or TRBD2 (5 bases each). Per the germline V gene, CDR1 is ENHRY and CDR2 is SYGVKD. Trimming removed 5 bases from V and 9 bases from J, with 16 bases in between. The CDR3 is 13 amino acids. CDR3 residues: CAISTTGTQAQYF. The DNA for the CDR3 is TGTGCCATCAGTACCACCGGGACCCAGGCCCAGTACTTC.

V usage is TRBV7-9 and J usage is TRBJ2-3; D is possibly TRBD2 (6 bases). The CDR3 runs to 14 residues. Germline V lookup: CDR1 SEHNR, CDR2 FQNEAQ (reference sequence). Trimming stripped 3 bases from V and 4 bases from J, with 11 bases between. CDR3 protein: CASSFSGVADTQYF. DNA for the CDR3: TGTGCCAGCAGCTTTTCGGGAGTGGCAGATACGCAGTATTTT.

Worth noting for this clone: Other DNA sequences in this specimen translate into the identical CDR3. The chain links TRBV19 to TRBJ1-1; D possibly corresponds to TRBD1 (6 bases). Germline V lookup: CDR1 LNHDA, CDR2 SQIVND (reference sequence). The CDR3 is made up of 14 amino acids. Trimming shortened V by 3 bases and J by 2 bases, and 10 bases separated the two germline ends. CDR3: CASSITGRNTEAFF. The CDR3 region has the DNA TGTGCCAGTAGTATTACAGGGAGAAACACTGAAGCTTTCTTT.

The genes are TRBV15 and TRBJ2-3, with TRBD1 as a possible D gene (5 bases). There are 13 residues in the CDR3. Trimming removed 6 bases at V and 6 bases at J, with 13 bases between. Germline CDR1 reads LNHNV; CDR2 reads YYDKDF (reference sequence). CDR3 DNA: TGTGCCACCAGAATCAGCCCAGGGGATACGCAGTATTTT. It is translated as CATRISPGDTQYF.

This clone was detected only a few times. At one end the junction does not follow the germline gene, possibly because of a read error. In DNA form, the CDR3 reads TGTGCTAGCAGCTTAGCGCTGTCAACTGAAGCTTTCTTT. Translation: CASSLALSTEAFF. The chain has TRBV7-7 and TRBJ1-1; no clear D gene. Germline assignment: CDR1 SSHAT and CDR2 FNYEAQ (reference sequence). The CDR3 extends over 13 amino acids.

A remark on this clone: Distinct nucleotide sequences in the sample also encode this CDR3. The chain links TRBV7-2 to TRBJ2-7; D is possibly TRBD2 (6 bases). Trimming shortened V by 3 bases and J by 1 base, and 16 bases separated the two germline ends. Germline loops: CDR1 SGHTA, CDR2 FQGNSA. The CDR3 covers 16 residues. CDR3 nucleotides: TGTGCCAGCAGCTTGACAACGGGAGCCTTATCCTACGAGCAGTACTTC. Its protein is CASSLTTGALSYEQYF. Together with reference TRBV7-2 and TRBJ2-7, the CDR3 gives the full variable domain: GAGVSQSPSNKVTEKGKDVELRCDPISGHTALYWYRQSLGQGLEFLIYFQGNSAPDKSGLPSDRFSAERTGGSVSTLTIQRTQQEDSAVYLCASSLTTGALSYEQYFGPGTRLTVT.

The V and J genes are TRBV11-2 and TRBJ2-2, with D perhaps TRBD2 (6 bases). There are 15 residues in the CDR3. Germline CDR1 is SGHAT and CDR2 is FQNNGV. V was trimmed by 5 bases and J by 2 bases, leaving 12 bases between them. Here the CDR3 reads CASSPRGRNTGELFF. In DNA, the CDR3 is TGTGCCAGCAGCCCGCGGGGCAGAAACACCGGGGAGCTGTTTTTT. The whole variable domain, filled in from reference TRBV11-2 and TRBJ2-2, reads EAGVAQSPRYKIIEKRQSVAFWCNPISGHATLYWYQQILGQGPKLLIQFQNNGVVDDSQLPKDRFSAERLKGVDSTLKIQPAKLEDSAVYLCASSPRGRNTGELFFGEGSRLTVL.

This clone has at least ten counts. Other DNA sequences within the sample encode an identical CDR3. The chain joins TRBV5-1 to TRBJ1-3; TRBD1 is a possible D gene (6 bases). The V end was cut by 0 bases, the J end by 0 bases, with 7 bases between. From germline, CDR1 is SGHRS and CDR2 YFSETQ. CDR3 size: 15 residues. The CDR3 reads CASSLGTASGNTIYF. The CDR3 region has the DNA TGCGCCAGCAGCTTGGGGACAGCCTCTGGAAACACCATATATTTT.

This chain links TRBV5-1 with TRBJ2-3; 8 bases agree with TRBD2. The CDR3 loop spans 15 amino acids. The germline V gene encodes CDR1 SGHRS and CDR2 YFSETQ. Trimming took 5 bases from V and 3 from J; bases not matched to a gene: 8. CDR3: CASRDSGSGTDTQYF. The CDR3 bases are TGCGCCAGCAGGGACAGCGGGAGCGGGACAGATACGCAGTATTTT.

Comment on this clone: This CDR3 is also generated by other DNA sequences in the sample. The genes are TRBV5-1 and TRBJ2-1, with TRBD2 matching over 10 bases. The length of the CDR3 is 16 residues. In germline, CDR1 is SGHRS, CDR2 YFSETQ. The V segment lost 0 bases and the J segment 4 bases; nucleotides outside the gene matches: 4. The CDR3 here is CASSLEVAGGYNEQFF. Here the CDR3 DNA reads TGCGCCAGCAGCTTGGAGGTAGCGGGGGGATACAATGAGCAGTTCTTC.

In its sample, this clone was seen many times. The chain is built from TRBV19 and TRBJ2-3, with 7 bases lining up with TRBD2. This CDR3 is 14 amino acids long. The germline gives CDR1 LNHDA, CDR2 SQIVND (reference sequence). The trim removed 10 bases at V and 3 bases at J, leaving 10 bases unmatched. CDR3 amino acids: CATRREGLTDTQYF. The CDR3 nucleotides are TGTGCCACCCGGAGGGAGGGCCTTACAGATACGCAGTATTTT.

In nucleotides, the CDR3 is TGTGCCAGCAGCCGAGTCACAGATACGCAGTATTTT. It yields the protein CASSRVTDTQYF. The V call is TRBV7-2, the J call TRBJ2-3; D call uncertain. V was cut by 5 bases and J by 2 bases, with 5 bases left in between. CDR3 size: 12 residues. The germline CDR1 and CDR2 sequences are SGHTA and FQGNSA.

The chain uses TRBV7-9 and TRBJ2-1; 11 nucleotides align to TRBD2. Germline V gives CDR1 SEHNR, CDR2 FQNEAQ (reference sequence). V dropped 2 bases and J dropped 8; count of bases not matched to a gene: 5. CDR3 length equals 15 residues. The DNA of the CDR3 is TGTGCCAGCAGCTTAATAGCGGGAGGGTTACATGAGCAGTTCTTC. Protein product: CASSLIAGGLHEQFF.

The chain combines TRBV28 with TRBJ1-5, with D possibly matching TRBD1 (5 bases). This CDR3 contains 15 residues. The V end was cut by 3 bases, the J end by 0 bases, with 9 bases between. CDR1 is MDHEN, CDR2 SYDVKM, per germline. CDR3 amino acids: CASSFRGFSNQPQHF. The CDR3 DNA is TGTGCCAGCAGTTTTAGGGGATTTAGCAATCAGCCCCAGCATTTT.

The chain recombines TRBV18 with TRBJ2-7; no firm D call. This CDR3 contains 14 residues. V lost 5 bases to trimming and J lost 2 bases, with 13 bases between them. Germline V lookup: CDR1 KGHSH, CDR2 LQKENI. The CDR3 loop reads CASSASDGPYEQYF. In nucleotides, the CDR3 is TGTGCCAGCTCAGCGTCGGACGGACCCTACGAGCAGTACTTC.